This T cell receptor (beta chain) was sequenced for a study of cytomegalovirus exposure and HLA in healthy donors (dated by TCRdb to about 2017). Broadly, across the study: An earlier analysis of a few hundred of the donors reported over 250 Gb of sequence data and 95 million to 130 million unique TCR beta sequences obtained from about 170 million T cells. An early release that covered about 600 HLA-typed donors contained approximately 300 gigabases of sequencing data and 85 million to 100 million unique TCR sequences. The genetic ancestry cluster associated with self-reported Caucasian donors included 70% to 85% of the roughly 400 genotyped donors. The aim of the study was to test whether cataloging public T cell receptors could identify signatures of past pathogen exposure. Using immunosequencing, the study profiled T cell repertoires from around 670 subjects and related those repertoires to cytomegalovirus serostatus. A separate validation cohort of roughly 130 different subjects was used in addition to the approximately 610-subject first cohort. To predict cytomegalovirus infection status, the study combined high-throughput TCR immunosequencing, statistical association of individual TCRs with disease status, and machine learning. A later analysis re-analyzed previously published TCR beta repertoires from approximately 700 donors and added high-resolution HLA genotyping to study TCR occurrence patterns. In the later analysis, no new phenotypic data were used to find candidate immune exposures; instead, reliance was placed on TCR beta sequences and their occurrence across donors. An earlier analysis of approximately 500 of the donors applied high-throughput TCR beta sequencing to assess whether each TCR beta V gene segment acted as functional or pseudogenic. Donor age, sex, ethnicity and CMV serostatus were compiled alongside the repertoire data. A later genetic analysis took genome-wide SNP genotypes for about 55% of the roughly 670 donors and used that subset as a discovery cohort. Every repertoire in the discovery cohort had been generated on one and the same sequencing platform. HLA typing covered class I and class II loci at four-digit resolution. The number of typed donors differed by locus: about 620-630 for A, B, C, DRB1 and DQB1; 500 to 550 for DQA1; 606 for DPA1; and some 430 for DPB1. Five DR-DQ haplotypes were treated as single units for association and clustering because of strong linkage in the cohort. Across approximately 400 genotyped donors of the cohort, an average of approximately 220,000 unique TCR beta nucleotide sequences per donor were sequenced, and roughly 17% of those sequences were non-productive.

In regard to this clone: This receptor's antigen is unknown. Per-nucleotide qualities are absent, and no much larger clonotype sits a single base away.

Here is what the overall study found, with its caveats: Some IMGT-functional V segments, including TRBV6-2 and TRBV6-3, could not be distinguished by the 87-base-pair reads and were therefore excluded. Assigning TCR associations to individual alleles was difficult when HLA alleles, especially DR and DQ, strongly co-occurred. Because HLA typing was unavailable for some donors at each locus, only the typed subset was used in association tests. It was suggested by the authors that the approach could potentially be generalized to other disease states and immunological phenotypes. An earlier analysis of roughly 570 of the donors showed that most TCR beta V segments appeared in productive rearrangements either about 87% or about 30% of the time, which broadly matched IMGT annotations. The cohort was sequenced for TCR beta chains only, and without alpha or paired-chain data the features that could be detected were limited. The sequencing pipeline was judged likely to have produced a cluster of highly shared sequence variants as a technical artifact. A further reported finding was that TCR beta sequences accurately predicted the HLA-A and HLA-B alleles for most subjects in the first cohort. A total of roughly 160 TCR beta chains were listed by the study as associated with cytomegalovirus. In a later analysis, the rate of TCR association differed among HLA loci, with DRB1 alleles having the most associated TCRs and HLA-C alleles having the fewest. Linkage disequilibrium might explain the correlated functional status among segregating V segments, but an unknown experimental factor could not be ruled out. Compared with equally common non-associated chains, HLA-associated TCR beta chains in a later analysis were more clonally expanded and had lower generation probabilities. Specific HLA alleles were associated with 15,000 to 20,000 TCR beta sequences at a false discovery rate of 0.05 in a later analysis. In both the original and validation cohorts, the classifier was reported to diagnose cytomegalovirus status with high specificity and sensitivity. A few of the identified cytomegalovirus-associated TCR beta chains were confirmed in vitro to be specific for cytomegalovirus antigens. Presence/absence analyses assumed roughly uniform sequencing depth across donors, an assumption that may not hold. Most TCR sequences were observed very rarely across donors, whereas some public TCRs were present in many individuals. Because counts were too low, more than 15 rarely observed V segments, including chromosome 9 orphons, were excluded from the earlier analysis of 587 of the donors. The only immune exposure information available for the cohort was CMV serostatus. In a later genetic analysis, fewer N-insertions in productive TCRs were reported among donors in an Asian-associated ancestry cluster than the roughly 700-donor mean. Most CMV-associated TCR beta chains appeared to be HLA-restricted in a later analysis, and the HLA associations seemed to be driven largely by CMV exposure. A later analysis reported that several top co-occurrence clusters appeared linked to parvovirus B19, influenza, CMV and Epstein-Barr virus. An association between a missense DCLRE1C variant and V-gene and J-gene trimming of TCR beta chains was found in a later genetic analysis and replicated in an independent cohort.

The cohort was made up of around 720 healthy bone marrow donors. All cohort members were sampled while nominally healthy, although unrecorded immune exposures were likely present. The donor tested CMV seronegative and was one of the 352 seronegative cohort members. Each donor provided a peripheral blood sample, and peripheral blood mononuclear cells were used for TCR beta sequencing. Genomic DNA extraction from the blood cell samples was performed with the Qiagen DNeasy Blood Extraction Kit. The cysteine opens and the phenylalanine closes a CDR3 of 15 amino acids. The only DNA kept is the CDR3, 45 bases in frame from the first base. The V end gives up 2 bases and the J end 2 bases, leaving 0 bases in the junction not matched to a gene. Per the germline V gene, MNHEY is the CDR1 and SVGAGI is the CDR2. Library generation was performed with the immunoSEQ multiplex PCR assay. For the multiplex PCR, a mixture combining 60 forward primers for TCR Vbeta segments and 13 reverse primers for TCR Jbeta segments was used. The CDR3 region of rearranged TCR beta genes was amplified from genomic DNA by a multiplex PCR assay. On the Illumina HiSeq System, the amplified TCR beta libraries were sequenced as 87-base-pair reads. The source study handled its data this way. In a later analysis, tens of millions of unique TCR beta chains were counted across the roughly 670 repertoires, and around 10 million of these chains were shared by at least two donors. Raw reads were error-corrected and collapsed into unique sequences with a nearest-neighbor algorithm that merged closely related sequences to remove PCR and sequencing errors. Alignment of CDR3 sequences to IMGT reference sequences was used to assign V, D and J gene segments. Each retained sequence needed at least a six-nucleotide match to both a V gene segment and a J gene segment. A rearrangement counted as productive if the CDR3 had no stop codons and remained in frame with V and J, and every other rearrangement counted as non-productive. CDR3 was defined according to IMGT convention as the region running from the second conserved V-encoded cysteine to the conserved J-encoded phenylalanine. The earlier analysis of around 640 of the donors excluded sequences that lacked an unambiguous match to a single V gene segment. An earlier analysis of about 590 of the donors classified V segments as functional when productive rearrangements were above 56.7% and as segregating when the standard deviation between donors was above 5%. To diagnose cytomegalovirus status from the catalog of TCR beta chain sequences, a statistical classification framework was built. V and J gene assignment, in a later analysis, came from comparing TCR nucleotide sequences with IMGT/GENE-DB human TR gene sequences. Using the TCRdist pipeline, a later analysis assigned CDR3 sequences along with most-parsimonious VDJ recombination scenarios. In a later analysis, every TCR beta chain was defined by the combination of its CDR3 amino acid sequence and its V-gene family, and reads without a unique V-gene family were dropped. In a later analysis, around 650 highly shared, low-generation-probability nucleotide sequences were removed to address suspected cross-contamination and a sequencing artifact. A later analysis calculated a clonal expansion index for each public chain from normalized within-repertoire ranks of inferred template counts. A later analysis computed generation probabilities with a VDJ recombination model fitted to out-of-frame rearrangements, and checked the results against IGoR. In a later analysis, TCR-TCR, TCR-HLA and TCR-CMV co-occurrence was scored with hypergeometric tests, and a repertoire-size bias correction was applied to TCR pairs. To estimate false discovery rates, a later analysis permuted the HLA or CMV assignments 20 times. In a later analysis, co-occurring TCRs were grouped using DBSCAN, and TCRdist sequence similarity was added for clustering within HLA-allele-positive subsets. For co-occurrence clustering, repertoires with fewer than 30,000 or more than 120,000 public chains were excluded, along with five or six repertoires with anomalous nucleotide sharing. The source is immuneACCESS, and TCRdb retained only in-frame sequences with V and J called. Part of the clones is not carried over; for the studies checked, unresolved V genes explain less than half of this, and the remainder is unexplained. Clone size and the V and J calls come from that table; the DNA yielded D and trimming. The sample yields approximately 100,000 clones; approximately 79% were counted once. Of the sample, less than 2% falls within the top ten clones.

What was sequenced was PBMCs. The chain was built from TRBV6-5 and TRBJ2-1; 10 bases in the middle match TRBD1. The sequence came from a male donor in good health and CMV-seronegative. CDR3 loop: CASSYGQGAYNEQFF. The base sequence is TGTGCCAGCAGTTACGGACAGGGGGCCTACAATGAGCAGTTCTTC.